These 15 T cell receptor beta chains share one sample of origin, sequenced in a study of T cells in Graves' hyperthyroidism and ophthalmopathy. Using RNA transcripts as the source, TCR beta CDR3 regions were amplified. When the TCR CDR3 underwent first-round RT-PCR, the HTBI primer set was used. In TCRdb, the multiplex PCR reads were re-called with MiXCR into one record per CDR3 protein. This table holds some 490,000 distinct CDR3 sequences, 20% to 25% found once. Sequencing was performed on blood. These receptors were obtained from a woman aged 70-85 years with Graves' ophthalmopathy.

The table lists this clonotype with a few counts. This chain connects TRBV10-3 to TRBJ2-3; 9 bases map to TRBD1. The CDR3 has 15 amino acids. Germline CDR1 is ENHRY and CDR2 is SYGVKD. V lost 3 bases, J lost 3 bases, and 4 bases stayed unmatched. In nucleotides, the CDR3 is TGTGCCATCAGTGAACGGGACAGGGAGACAGATACGCAGTATTTT. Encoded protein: CAISERDRETDTQYF.

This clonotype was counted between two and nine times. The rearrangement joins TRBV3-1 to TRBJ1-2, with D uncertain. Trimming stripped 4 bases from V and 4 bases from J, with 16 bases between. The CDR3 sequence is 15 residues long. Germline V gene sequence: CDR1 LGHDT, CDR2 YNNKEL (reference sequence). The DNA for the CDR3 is TGTGCCAGCAGCCCCTCGACGTTGGCCCTCTATGGCTACACCTTC. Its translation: CASSPSTLALYGYTF.

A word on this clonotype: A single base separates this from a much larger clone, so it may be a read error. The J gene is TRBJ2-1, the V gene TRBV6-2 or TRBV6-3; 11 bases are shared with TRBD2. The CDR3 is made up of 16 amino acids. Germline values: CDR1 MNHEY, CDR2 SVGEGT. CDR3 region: CASRGTSGQLGYERFF. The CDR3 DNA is TGTGCCAGCAGAGGGACTAGCGGCCAACTCGGGTATGAGCGGTTCTTC.

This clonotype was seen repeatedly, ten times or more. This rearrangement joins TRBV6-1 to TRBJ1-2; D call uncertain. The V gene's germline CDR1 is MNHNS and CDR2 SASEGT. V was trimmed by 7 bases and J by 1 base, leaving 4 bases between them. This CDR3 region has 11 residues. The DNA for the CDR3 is TGTGCCAGCAAGGATAACTATGGCTACACCTTC. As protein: CASKDNYGYTF.

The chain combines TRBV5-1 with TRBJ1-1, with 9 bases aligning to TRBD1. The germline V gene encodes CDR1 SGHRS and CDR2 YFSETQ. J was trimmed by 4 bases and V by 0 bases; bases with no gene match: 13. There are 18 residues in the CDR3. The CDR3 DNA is TGCGCCAGCAGCTTGGAGGGGTTGACAGGGGGGGCGAGCACTGAAGCTTTCTTT. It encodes CASSLEGLTGGASTEAFF.

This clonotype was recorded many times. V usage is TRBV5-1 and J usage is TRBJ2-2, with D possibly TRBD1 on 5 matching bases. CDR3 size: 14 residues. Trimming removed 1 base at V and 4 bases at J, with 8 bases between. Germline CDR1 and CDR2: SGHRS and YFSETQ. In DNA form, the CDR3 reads TGCGCCAGCAGCTTGACACAGGTCACCGGGGAGCTGTTTTTT. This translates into CASSLTQVTGELFF. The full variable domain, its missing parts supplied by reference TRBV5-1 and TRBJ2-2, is KAGVTQTPRYLIKTRGQQVTLSCSPISGHRSVSWYQQTPGQGLQFLFEYFSETQRNKGNFPGRFSGRQFSNSRSEMNVSTLELGDSALYLCASSLTQVTGELFFGEGSRLTVL.

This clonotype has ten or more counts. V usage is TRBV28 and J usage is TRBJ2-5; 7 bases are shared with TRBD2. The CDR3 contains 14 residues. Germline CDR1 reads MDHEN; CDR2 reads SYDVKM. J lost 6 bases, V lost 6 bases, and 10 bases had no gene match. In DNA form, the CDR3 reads TGTGCCAGCAGCCAAACCTCGGGAGGAAAGACCCAGTACTTC. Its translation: CASSQTSGGKTQYF.

This CDR3 reads CASSLRQANTEAFF. The DNA of the CDR3 is TGTGCCAGTAGTCTCAGACAGGCGAACACTGAAGCTTTCTTT. V usage is TRBV19 and J usage is TRBJ1-1; D may be TRBD1 (6 bases). The germline gives CDR1 LNHDA, CDR2 SQIVND (reference sequence). The CDR3 consists of 14 residues. V lost 5 bases to trimming and J lost 1 base, with 11 bases between them. The full variable domain, completed using reference TRBV19 and TRBJ1-1, is DGGITQSPKYLFRKEGQNVTLSCEQNLNHDAMYWYRQDPGQGLRLIYYSQIVNDFQKGDIAEGYSVSREKKESFPLTVTSAQKNPTAFYLCASSLRQANTEAFFGQGTRLTVV.

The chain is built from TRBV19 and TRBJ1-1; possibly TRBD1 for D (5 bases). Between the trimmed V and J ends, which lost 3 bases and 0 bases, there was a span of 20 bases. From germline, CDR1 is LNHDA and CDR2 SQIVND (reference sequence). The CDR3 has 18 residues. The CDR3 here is CASSMGFFQGTMNTEAFF. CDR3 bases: TGTGCCAGTAGTATGGGCTTTTTCCAGGGAACCATGAACACTGAAGCTTTCTTT.

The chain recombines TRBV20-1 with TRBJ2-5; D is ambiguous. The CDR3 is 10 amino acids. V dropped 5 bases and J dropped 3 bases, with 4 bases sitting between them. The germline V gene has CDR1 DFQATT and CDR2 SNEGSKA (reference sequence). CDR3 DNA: TGCAGTGCTGAAAAAGAGACCCAGTACTTC. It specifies CSAEKETQYF.

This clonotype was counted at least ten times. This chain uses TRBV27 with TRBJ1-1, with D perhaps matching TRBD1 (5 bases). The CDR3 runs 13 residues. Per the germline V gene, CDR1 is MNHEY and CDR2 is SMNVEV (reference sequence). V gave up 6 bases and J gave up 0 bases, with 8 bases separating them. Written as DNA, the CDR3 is TGTGCCAGCAGAAGGGGCCTGAACACTGAAGCTTTCTTT. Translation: CASRRGLNTEAFF.

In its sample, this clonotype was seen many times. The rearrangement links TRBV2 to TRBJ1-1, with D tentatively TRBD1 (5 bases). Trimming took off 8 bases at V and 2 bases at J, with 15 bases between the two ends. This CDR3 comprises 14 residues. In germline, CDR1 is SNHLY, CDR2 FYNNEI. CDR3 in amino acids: CASSWGRANTEAFF. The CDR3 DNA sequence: TGTGCCAGCTCCTGGGGCAGGGCAAACACTGAAGCTTTCTTT.

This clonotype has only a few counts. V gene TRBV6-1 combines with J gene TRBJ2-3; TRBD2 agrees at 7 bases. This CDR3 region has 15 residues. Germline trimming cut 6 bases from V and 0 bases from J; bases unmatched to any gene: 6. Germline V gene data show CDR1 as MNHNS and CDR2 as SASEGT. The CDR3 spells CASSRDYLSTDTQYF. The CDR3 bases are TGTGCCAGCAGCCGGGACTACCTTAGCACAGATACGCAGTATTTT.

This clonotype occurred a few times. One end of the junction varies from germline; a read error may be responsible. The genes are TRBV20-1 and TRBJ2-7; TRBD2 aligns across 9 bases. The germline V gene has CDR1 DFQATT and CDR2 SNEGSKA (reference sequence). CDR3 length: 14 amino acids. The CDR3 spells CSARASGTYYAQYF. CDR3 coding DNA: TGCAGTGCTAGAGCTAGCGGGACCTACTACGCGCAGTACTTC.

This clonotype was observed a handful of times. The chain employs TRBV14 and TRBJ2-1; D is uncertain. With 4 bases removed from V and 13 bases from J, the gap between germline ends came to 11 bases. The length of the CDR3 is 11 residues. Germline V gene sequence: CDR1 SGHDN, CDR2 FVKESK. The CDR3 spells CASSRAITQFF. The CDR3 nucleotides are TGTGCCAGCAGCCGAGCAATTACACAGTTCTTC. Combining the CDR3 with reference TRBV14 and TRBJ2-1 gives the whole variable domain EAGVTQFPSHSVIEKGQTVTLRCDPISGHDNLYWYRRVMGKEIKFLLHFVKESKQDESGMPNNRFLAERTGGTYSTLKVQPAELEDSGVYFCASSRAITQFFGPGTRLTVL.